This T cell receptor beta chain was sequenced for a study of blood T cell repertoires in COVID-19 (dated by TCRdb to 2020 to 2022). Notes on the research overall: Samples from collaborators originated in the United States, Italy and Spain and spanned both the acute and convalescent phases of COVID-19. A de-identified subject ID, COVID-19 status, age in years and sex were almost always included in the sample metadata. Samples were obtained from the ongoing ImmuneRACE study (first 160 participants) and from over 1,000 subjects provided by 6 global collaborators. The material from the prospective study consisted of cDNA or gDNA derived from T cells, B-cell-depleted T cells, or PBMCs. Where HLA class I and class II types were available, the types were taken from metadata supplied by the sample provider, not from assay-based typing. The repertoires were released in a freely available public database intended as a resource for research on the immune response to SARS-CoV-2. Deeply sampled blood TCRbeta repertoires from subjects exposed to, actively infected with, or recovered from COVID-19 were included in the dataset.

TCRbeta CDR3 regions were amplified from genomic DNA by means of the immunoSEQ Assay, a bias-controlled multiplex PCR. In the source study's methods: Nucleated cell counts per sample were estimated from amplification of reference gene primers within the assay. Sequence reads were collapsed and filtered to measure the absolute abundance of every unique TCRbeta CDR3 rearrangement. Productive Simpson clonality was computed per sample as the square root of Simpson's diversity index over productive rearrangements. TCRdb carries this immuneACCESS record with in-frame sequences only. Its versions omit some clonotypes, under half of them owing to an unresolved V gene in the studies checked, with the rest unexplained. V and J calls and clone size are those listed in that table; D and trimming were worked out from the DNA. Counted in this sample were about 260,000 clones; around 87% of them appeared once. About 5.2% of the sample is taken by the ten largest.

The CDR3 goes from the cysteine to the phenylalanine over 15 residues. Only CDR3 DNA is held: 45 bases, read in frame from base 1. Via the germline V gene, CDR1 is MNHEY and CDR2 SVGAGI. V is trimmed back by 8 bases and J by 1 base, and the junction contains 5 bases that no gene match accounts for. In Seattle, one collaborating source enrolled patients while the infection was active and tracked those patients longitudinally over the course of disease. Each collaborating institution followed its own protocols to collect whole blood in K2EDTA tubes. For TCRbeta analysis, collaborators shipped samples as frozen whole blood, isolated PBMCs, or DNA extracted from either of those sample types. On the study overall, not on this receptor specifically: The quantity of clinical and demographic metadata differed by source and by participant and was supplied without curation.

As for this clone: No cognate antigen has been identified for it. No quality values exist for individual bases; no much larger clone is one base distant.

The rearranged segments are TRBV6-5 and TRBJ2-1, and TRBD2 aligns with 10 junction nucleotides. The sequenced sample consisted of peripheral blood. The source is a woman aged 55-70 years with COVID-19, enrolled during active disease. DNA sequence: TGTGCCAGCCAGAGCGGGAGGGCGTCCTACAATGAGCAGTTCTTC. Its product reads: CASQSGRASYNEQFF.